This TCR beta chain is from a study of human T cells and chemical hapten exposure. Study in general: Patients had diphenylcyclopropenone applied to the scalp weekly throughout the roughly 24-week study.

One entry per CDR3 protein, called by TCRdb with MiXCR from the RACE reads. The sample lists some 340,000 distinct CDR3 sequences, approximately 6.3% occurring once. The time point here: patch test 1, 2 weeks after DPC sensitization. The sample's treatment: therapeutic diphenylcyclopropenone sensitization with weekly scalp DPC. Unseparated into fractions, whole blood served as the source from which total RNA was extracted. Findings and limits, study-wide: Each of the donors had alopecia, so their immune responses may not resemble those of healthy people.

The CDR3 consists of 14 residues. Germline V gives CDR1 SGHRS, CDR2 YFSETQ. V was cut by 1 base and J by 3 bases, with 10 bases left in between. This clonotype was picked up many times. The antigen remains unidentified. This sample comprised whole blood, obtained in connection with sensitization to the hapten diphenylcyclopropenone (DPC). The clonotype was recovered from a woman aged 18-29 years with alopecia areata. Some clones in this sample may be carry-over from other donors' samples. The V and J genes are TRBV5-1 and TRBJ1-2, with unresolved D. CDR3 residues: CASSLSEGYYGYTF. The CDR3, as DNA: TGCGCCAGCAGCTTGTCGGAAGGTTACTATGGCTACACCTTC. Full variable domain (remainder filled in from reference TRBV5-1 and TRBJ1-2): KAGVTQTPRYLIKTRGQQVTLSCSPISGHRSVSWYQQTPGQGLQFLFEYFSETQRNKGNFPGRFSGRQFSNSRSEMNVSTLELGDSALYLCASSLSEGYYGYTFGSGTRLTVV.